This T cell receptor (beta chain) comes out of a study of graft-versus-host responses after intestinal transplantation. The wider study: Grafts were multivisceral, liver-intestinal, or isolated intestinal. Recipients uniformly received anti-thymocyte globulin induction, followed by tacrolimus and steroids for roughly 3 years. Study-wide results and caveats: Graft-versus-host to host-versus-graft clonal ratios in allografts were high in patients with graft-donor T cell macrochimerism. Marrow from the recipient contained GvH clones, some of which had appeared first in ileum or blood.

Sequenced by immunoSEQ multiplex PCR; TCRdb stores in-frame clones only, minus some. The repertoire holds over 60,000 clones, around nine tenths seen once, with 6.7% in the top ten. As to this clone: Its antigen is undetermined.

The germline CDR1 and CDR2 sequences are KGHSH and LQKENI. The CDR3 runs to 12 residues. V was pared by 3 bases and J by 6 bases, with 8 bases between. The chain uses TRBV18 and TRBJ1-2; D is unclear. This sequence originates from a human patient who received an intestinal transplant, so some T cells may come from the graft donor. Sequenced material: bone marrow, taken less than 750 days after intestinal transplantation. CDR3 region: CASSPSGDGYTF. CDR3 sequence (DNA): TGTGCCAGCTCACCCTCCGGTGATGGCTACACCTTC.